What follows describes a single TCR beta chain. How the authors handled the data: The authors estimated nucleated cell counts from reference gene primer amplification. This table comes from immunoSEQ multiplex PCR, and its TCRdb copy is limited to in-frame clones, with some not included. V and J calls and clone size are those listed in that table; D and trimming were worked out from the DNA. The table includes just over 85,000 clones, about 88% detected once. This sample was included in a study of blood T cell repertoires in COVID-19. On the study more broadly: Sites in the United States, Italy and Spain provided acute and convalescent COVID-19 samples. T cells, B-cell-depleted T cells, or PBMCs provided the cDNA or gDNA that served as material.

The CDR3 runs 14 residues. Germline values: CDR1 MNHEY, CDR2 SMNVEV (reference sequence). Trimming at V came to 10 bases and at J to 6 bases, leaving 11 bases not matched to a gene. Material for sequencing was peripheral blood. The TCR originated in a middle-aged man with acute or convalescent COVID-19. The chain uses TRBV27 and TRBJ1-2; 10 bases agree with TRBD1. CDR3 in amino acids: CATKPRQGAHGYTF. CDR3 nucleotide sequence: TGTGCCACCAAACCCCGACAGGGGGCCCATGGCTACACCTTC.